Detailed here is one T cell receptor beta chain. This entry is derived from a study of quantifying T cell responses using KT2 cells. In the study overall: TCR alpha and beta constant-region primers primed reverse transcription of RNA.

An oligo carrying a UMI was ligated to the cDNA 3' end. The first PCR ran about 4 cycles with an equimolar RC1.1 and RC1.2 beta primer mix. TCRdb re-derived calls from the UMI-ligation and nested PCR reads in MiXCR, one entry per CDR3 protein. The table shows around 56,000 distinct CDR3 sequences, with around an eighth occurring only once. V lost 6 bases and J lost 0; bases outside the gene matches: 8. The CDR3 is 16 residues long. Per germline, CDR1 LNHDA and CDR2 SQIVND (reference sequence). This sequence joins TRBV19 and TRBJ2-1; 7 bases agree with TRBD2. Specimen: PBMCs spiked with cells of the T cell clone KT2. The sequence came from a human donor. The CDR3 sequence is CASRGLTPSSYNEQFF. CDR3 nucleotide sequence: TGTGCCAGTAGGGGACTAACGCCGAGCTCCTACAATGAGCAGTTCTTC.